This TCR beta chain originates from a study of Ad26.COV2.S vaccination and SARS-CoV-2 variants. Findings and limits, study-wide: Vaccine recipients showed a spike-specific TCR breadth that was higher than in placebo recipients.

Some clones are missing from TCRdb's copy, which holds only in-frame ones; the method was immunoSEQ multiplex PCR. The sample lists about 350,000 clones, approximately 90% seen once, with roughly 3.9% in the top ten. This clone occurred once. The antigen is undetermined. There are 17 residues in the CDR3. The clonotype was recovered from a human donor who had recovered from COVID-19. The V and J genes are TRBV12-2 and TRBJ1-5; TRBD1 reflects the table's D call only, with no check against the DNA. TRBV12-2 is labeled a pseudogene. The source material was peripheral blood, sampled after recovery from COVID-19. CDR3 in amino acids: CASRLAVGRGFSQPQHF. CDR3 bases: TGTGCAAGTCGCTTAGCAGTTGGCAGGGGGTTTAGTCAGCCCCAGCATTTT.